These 10 T cell receptor beta chains originate from one sample sequenced in a study of tumor-infiltrating lymphocytes in localized non-small cell lung cancer. The protocol was immunoSEQ multiplex PCR, while the TCRdb copy is restricted to in-frame clones and leaves out a portion. This sample yields fewer than 20,000 clones, of which just under 80% are seen a single time; 4% to 5% belongs to the top ten. Sequenced input: lung tumor tissue. Receptors originate from a human donor with non-small cell lung cancer.

Written as DNA, the CDR3 is TGCAGCGTCATCAAGGACCTTGACGAAGCTTTCTTT. It specifies CSVIKDLDEAFF. The chain employs TRBV29-1 and TRBJ1-1, with D unclear. Trimming removed 6 bases at V and 8 bases at J, with 16 bases between. CDR1 and CDR2 (germline): SQVTM, ANQGSEA. CDR3 length: 12 amino acids.

The chain is built from TRBV7-9 and TRBJ2-1, with D perhaps matching TRBD2 (6 bases). The CDR3 runs 18 residues. Germline CDR1 is SEHNR and CDR2 is FQNEAQ (reference sequence). The V gene lost 2 bases and the J gene lost 0 bases, with 17 bases spanning the gap. As DNA, the CDR3 is TGTGCCAGCAGCTTAAGGAGGGGACTTCAGAGCTCCTACAATGAGCAGTTCTTC. Translating it yields CASSLRRGLQSSYNEQFF.

The rearrangement joins TRBV15 to TRBJ1-1; a weak D match, TRBD1 (5 bases). CDR3 length equals 14 residues. Trimming shortened V by 2 bases and J by 12 bases, and 19 bases separated the two germline ends. Per germline, CDR1 LNHNV and CDR2 YYDKDF (reference sequence). CDR3 bases: TGTGCCACCAGCAGAACGGGACCCGGGACGTTAACTTTCTTT. Encoded protein: CATSRTGPGTLTFF. The variable domain in full, with the rest retrieved from reference TRBV15 and TRBJ1-1, is DAMVIQNPRYQVTQFGKPVTLSCSQTLNHNVMYWYQQKSSQAPKLLFHYYDKDFNNEADTPDNFQSRRPNTSFCFLDIRSPGLGDTAMYLCATSRTGPGTLTFFGQGTRLTVV.

The chain is built from TRBV5-6 and TRBJ1-2; D is ambiguous. The germline V and J ends were trimmed by 0 bases and 2 bases, with 5 bases remaining between them. CDR3 length: 13 amino acids. Per the germline V gene, CDR1 is SGHDT and CDR2 is YYEEEE. The CDR3 spells CASSLEQNYGYTF. The CDR3 DNA is TGTGCCAGCAGCTTGGAACAGAACTATGGCTACACCTTC.

The CDR3 sequence: CASSLVQGLGEQYF. CDR3 nucleotide sequence: TGTGCCAGCAGCTTGGTACAGGGCCTGGGTGAGCAGTACTTC. The genes are TRBV11-1 and TRBJ2-7; D perhaps matches TRBD1 (6 bases). The CDR3 has 14 residues. The ends were cut back, 3 bases at V and 7 bases at J, with 16 bases in the middle. From germline, CDR1 is SGHAT and CDR2 FQDESV (reference sequence).

The chain links TRBV19 to TRBJ1-5, with D hard to call. Trimming took off 5 bases at V and 2 bases at J, with 10 bases between the two ends. This CDR3 spans 14 amino acids. From germline, CDR1 is LNHDA and CDR2 SQIVND (reference sequence). CDR3 bases: TGTGCCAGTAGTTTAAGAAGGGGCAATCAGCCCCAGCATTTT. Its translation is CASSLRRGNQPQHF.

This clone turned up a few times. The rearrangement joins TRBV29-1 to TRBJ2-7, with unresolved D. Trimming left V 4 bases short and J 2 bases short, with 9 bases between. The CDR3 is 12 amino acids. Per germline, CDR1 SQVTM and CDR2 ANQGSEA. The CDR3 here is CSVVVSPYEQYF. The CDR3 region has the DNA TGCAGCGTTGTAGTATCACCCTACGAGCAGTACTTC.

The rearrangement uses TRBV2 and TRBJ2-7; 8 nucleotides match TRBD1. The CDR3 extends over 15 amino acids. CDR1 and CDR2 from the germline V gene are SNHLY and FYNNEI. The ends lost 6 bases at V and 2 bases at J; junction bases unmatched: 9. The CDR3 DNA reads as TGTGCCAGCAGGGCGGACAGGGTTCAACCCTACGAGCAGTACTTC. Translating it yields CASRADRVQPYEQYF. Supplemented by reference TRBV2 and TRBJ2-7, the full variable domain reads EPEVTQTPSHQVTQMGQEVILRCVPISNHLYFYWYRQILGQKVEFLVSFYNNEISEKSEIFDDQFSVERPDGSNFTLKIRSTKLEDSAMYFCASRADRVQPYEQYFGPGTRLTVT.

The chain employs TRBV5-6 and TRBJ2-5, with D possibly TRBD1 on 7 matching bases. TRBJ2-7 explains the end of the DNA better; the J call may be wrong. This CDR3 has 15 amino acids. Per the germline V gene, CDR1 is SGHDT and CDR2 is YYEEEE. The CDR3 loop is CASSLGGQRHYEQYF. CDR3 DNA: TGTGCCAGCAGCCTGGGGGGACAGCGCCACTACGAGCAGTACTTC.

In DNA form, the CDR3 reads TGTGCCAGCAGCTTAGAAGGACGGGAGCAGTACTTC. This encodes CASSLEGREQYF. The V and J genes are TRBV7-8 and TRBJ2-7; D remains ambiguous. Trimming took off 1 base at V and 7 bases at J, with 8 bases between the two ends. The CDR3 totals 12 residues. Looked up from germline, CDR1 is SGHVS and CDR2 is FQNEAQ.